In this sample, the clone carrying this TCR beta chain turned up many times. Preparation of the TCRbeta library was carried out with unique molecular identifiers. TCRdb analysed the PCR reads with MiXCR anew, one entry per CDR3 protein. The data show hundreds of thousands of distinct CDR3 sequences, around 12% seen once. The data belong to a study of T-cell reconstitution after alpha-beta-depleted transplantation in children. This CDR3 has 14 residues. Trimming cost V 4 bases and J 3 bases; bases outside gene matches: 5. Germline-derived CDR1 and CDR2 are PRHDT and FYEKMQ (reference sequence). The TCR originated in a human donor who donated a stem cell graft to a child with acute lymphoblastic leukemia. This sample comprised PBMCs from the stem cell graft donor, obtained from the stem cell graft. This chain connects TRBV13 to TRBJ2-5, with 7 bases that match TRBD2. The CDR3 DNA follows: TGTGCCAGCAGCTATGGGGGGGACGAAGAGACCCAGTACTTC. Translating it yields CASSYGGDEETQYF.